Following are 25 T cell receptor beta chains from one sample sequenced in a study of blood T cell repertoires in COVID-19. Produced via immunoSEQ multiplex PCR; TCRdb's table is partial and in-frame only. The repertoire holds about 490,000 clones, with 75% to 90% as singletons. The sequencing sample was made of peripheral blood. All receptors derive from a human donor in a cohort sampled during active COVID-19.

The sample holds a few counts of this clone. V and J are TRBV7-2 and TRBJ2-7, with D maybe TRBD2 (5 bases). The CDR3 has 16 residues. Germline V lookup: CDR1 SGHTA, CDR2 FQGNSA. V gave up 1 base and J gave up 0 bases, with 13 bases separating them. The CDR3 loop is CASSLVGGQSSYEQYF. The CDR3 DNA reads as TGTGCCAGCAGCTTAGTGGGCGGGCAGAGCTCCTACGAGCAGTACTTC.

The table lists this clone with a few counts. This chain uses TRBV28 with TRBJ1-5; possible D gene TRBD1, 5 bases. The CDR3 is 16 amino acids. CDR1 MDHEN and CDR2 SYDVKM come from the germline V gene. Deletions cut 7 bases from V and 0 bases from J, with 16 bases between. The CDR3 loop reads CASKGTLMASNQPQHF. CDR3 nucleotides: TGTGCCAGCAAGGGGACTCTTATGGCTAGCAATCAGCCCCAGCATTTT.

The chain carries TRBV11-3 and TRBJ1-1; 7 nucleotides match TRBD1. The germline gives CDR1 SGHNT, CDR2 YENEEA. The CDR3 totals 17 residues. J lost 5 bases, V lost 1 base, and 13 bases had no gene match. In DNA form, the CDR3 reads TGTGCCAGCAGCTTAGTTCCTCCGCGACAGGGCCAGACTGAAGCTTTCTTT. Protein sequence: CASSLVPPRQGQTEAFF. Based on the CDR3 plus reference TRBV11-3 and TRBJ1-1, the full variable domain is EAGVVQSPRYKIIEKKQPVAFWCNPISGHNTLYWYLQNLGQGPELLIRYENEEAVDDSQLPKDRFSAERLKGVDSTLKIQPAELGDSAVYLCASSLVPPRQGQTEAFFGQGTRLTVV.

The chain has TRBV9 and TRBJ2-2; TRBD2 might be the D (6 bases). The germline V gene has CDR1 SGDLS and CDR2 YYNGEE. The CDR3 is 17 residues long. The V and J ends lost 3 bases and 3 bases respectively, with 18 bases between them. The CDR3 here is CASSAFGGILDTGELFF. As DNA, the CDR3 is TGTGCCAGCAGCGCCTTCGGAGGGATTTTGGACACCGGGGAGCTGTTTTTT.

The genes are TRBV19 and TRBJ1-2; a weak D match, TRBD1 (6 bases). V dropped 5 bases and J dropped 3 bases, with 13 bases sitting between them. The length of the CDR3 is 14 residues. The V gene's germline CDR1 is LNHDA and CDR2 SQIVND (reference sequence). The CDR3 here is CASSYGGQHYGYTF. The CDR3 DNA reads TGTGCCAGTAGTTACGGGGGGCAGCACTATGGCTACACCTTC. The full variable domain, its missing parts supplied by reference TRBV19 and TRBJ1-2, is DGGITQSPKYLFRKEGQNVTLSCEQNLNHDAMYWYRQDPGQGLRLIYYSQIVNDFQKGDIAEGYSVSREKKESFPLTVTSAQKNPTAFYLCASSYGGQHYGYTFGSGTRLTVV.

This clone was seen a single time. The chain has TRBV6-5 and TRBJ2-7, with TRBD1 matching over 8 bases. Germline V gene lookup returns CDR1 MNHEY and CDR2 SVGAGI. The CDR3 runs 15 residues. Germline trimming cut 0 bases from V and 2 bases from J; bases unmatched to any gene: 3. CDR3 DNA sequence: TGTGCCAGCAGTTACTCGAGGACAGGGACCTACGAGCAGTACTTC. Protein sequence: CASSYSRTGTYEQYF.

The CDR3 coding sequence is TGTGCCAGCAGTTACTCAAGGACCCGACAGGGGTATAATTCACCCCTCCACTTT. Residues: CASSYSRTRQGYNSPLHF. This chain connects TRBV6-2 or TRBV6-3 to TRBJ1-6; 8 bases map to TRBD1. The V gene's germline CDR1 is MNHEY and CDR2 SVGEGT. The CDR3 contains 18 residues. The ends lost 0 bases at V and 4 bases at J; junction bases unmatched: 8.

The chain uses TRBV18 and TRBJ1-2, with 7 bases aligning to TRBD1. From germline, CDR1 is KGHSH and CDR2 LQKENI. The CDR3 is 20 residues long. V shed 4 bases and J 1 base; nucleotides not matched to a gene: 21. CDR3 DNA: TGTGCCAGCTCACTAACTCGTTTGGGAACGACAGGGAGAGATAACTATGGCTACACCTTC. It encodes CASSLTRLGTTGRDNYGYTF.

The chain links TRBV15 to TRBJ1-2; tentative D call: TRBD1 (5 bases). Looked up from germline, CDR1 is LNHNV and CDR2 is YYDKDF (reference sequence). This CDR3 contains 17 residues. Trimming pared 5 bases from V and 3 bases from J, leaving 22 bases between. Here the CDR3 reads CATSPVMRPWGDYGYTF. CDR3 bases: TGTGCCACCAGCCCCGTAATGCGGCCATGGGGGGACTATGGCTACACCTTC.

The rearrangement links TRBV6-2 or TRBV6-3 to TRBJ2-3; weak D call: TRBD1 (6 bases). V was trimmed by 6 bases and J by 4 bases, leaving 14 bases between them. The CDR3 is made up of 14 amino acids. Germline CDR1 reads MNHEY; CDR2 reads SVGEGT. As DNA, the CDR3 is TGTGCCAGCAGCTCGACAGGAACGGCAGATACGCAGTATTTT. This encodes CASSSTGTADTQYF.

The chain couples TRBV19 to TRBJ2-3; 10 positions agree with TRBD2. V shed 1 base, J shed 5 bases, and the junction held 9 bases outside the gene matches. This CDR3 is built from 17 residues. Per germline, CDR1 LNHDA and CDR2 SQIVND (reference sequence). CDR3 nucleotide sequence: TGTGCCAGTAGTATAGGTCCAGGACTAGCGGCAAGAGATACGCAGTATTTT. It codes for CASSIGPGLAARDTQYF. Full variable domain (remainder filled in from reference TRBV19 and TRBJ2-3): DGGITQSPKYLFRKEGQNVTLSCEQNLNHDAMYWYRQDPGQGLRLIYYSQIVNDFQKGDIAEGYSVSREKKESFPLTVTSAQKNPTAFYLCASSIGPGLAARDTQYFGPGTRLTVL.

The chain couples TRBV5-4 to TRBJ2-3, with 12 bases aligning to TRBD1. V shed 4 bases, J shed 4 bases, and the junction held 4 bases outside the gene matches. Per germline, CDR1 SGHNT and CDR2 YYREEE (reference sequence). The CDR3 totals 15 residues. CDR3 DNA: TGTGCCAGCAGCCGGGGACAGGGGGCTGCAGATACGCAGTATTTT. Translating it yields CASSRGQGAADTQYF.

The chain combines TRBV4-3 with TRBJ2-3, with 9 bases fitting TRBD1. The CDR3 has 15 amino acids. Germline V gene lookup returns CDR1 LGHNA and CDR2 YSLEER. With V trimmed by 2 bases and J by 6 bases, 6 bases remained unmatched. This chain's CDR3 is CASSQSGGQGDTQYF. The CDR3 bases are TGCGCCAGCAGCCAATCAGGCGGACAGGGGGATACGCAGTATTTT.

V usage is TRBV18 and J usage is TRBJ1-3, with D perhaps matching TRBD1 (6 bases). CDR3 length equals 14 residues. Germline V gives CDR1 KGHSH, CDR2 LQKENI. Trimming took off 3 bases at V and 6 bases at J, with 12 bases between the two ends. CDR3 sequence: CASSPQGQINTIYF. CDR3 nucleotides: TGTGCCAGCTCACCGCAAGGACAGATAAACACCATATATTTT.

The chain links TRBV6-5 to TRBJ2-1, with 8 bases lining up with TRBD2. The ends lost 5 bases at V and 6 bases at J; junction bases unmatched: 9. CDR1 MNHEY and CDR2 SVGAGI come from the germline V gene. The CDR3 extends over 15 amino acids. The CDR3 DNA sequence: TGTGCCAGCAGTCCGAGCGGGAGCCCCCGCAATGAGCAGTTCTTC. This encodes CASSPSGSPRNEQFF.

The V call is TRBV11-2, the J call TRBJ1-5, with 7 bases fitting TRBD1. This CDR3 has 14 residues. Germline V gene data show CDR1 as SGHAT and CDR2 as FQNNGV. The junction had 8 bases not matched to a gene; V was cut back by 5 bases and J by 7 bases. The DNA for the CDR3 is TGTGCCAGCAGCGATGACAGGGCTGGACAGCCCCAGCATTTT. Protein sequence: CASSDDRAGQPQHF.

DNA for the CDR3: TGTGCCTGGAGTGCAACAGGGTTGGCAGCTTTCTTT. Its protein is CAWSATGLAAFF. This rearrangement joins TRBV30 to TRBJ1-1, with D tentatively TRBD1 (6 bases). Germline V gene sequence: CDR1 GTSNPN, CDR2 SVGIG (reference sequence). There are 12 residues in the CDR3. Trimming removed 1 base at V and 10 bases at J, with 13 bases between.

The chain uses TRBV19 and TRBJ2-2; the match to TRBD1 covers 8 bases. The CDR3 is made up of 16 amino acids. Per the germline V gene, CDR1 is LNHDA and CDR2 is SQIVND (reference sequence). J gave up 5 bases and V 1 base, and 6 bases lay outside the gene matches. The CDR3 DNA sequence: TGTGCCAGTAGTATAGTCGCAGGGGGCTTAACCGGGGAGCTGTTTTTT. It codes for CASSIVAGGLTGELFF.

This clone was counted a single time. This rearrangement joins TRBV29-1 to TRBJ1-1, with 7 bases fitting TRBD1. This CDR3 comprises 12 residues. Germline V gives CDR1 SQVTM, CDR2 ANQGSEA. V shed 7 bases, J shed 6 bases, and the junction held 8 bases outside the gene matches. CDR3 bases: TGCAGCGAGACCAGGGGGAGCGCTGAAGCTTTCTTT. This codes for CSETRGSAEAFF.

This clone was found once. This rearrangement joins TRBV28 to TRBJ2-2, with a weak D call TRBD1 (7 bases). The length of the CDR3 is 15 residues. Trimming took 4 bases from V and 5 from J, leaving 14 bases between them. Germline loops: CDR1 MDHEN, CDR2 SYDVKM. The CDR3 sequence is CASSSGAGGTGELFF. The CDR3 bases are TGTGCCAGCAGTTCCGGTGCAGGGGGGACCGGGGAGCTGTTTTTT. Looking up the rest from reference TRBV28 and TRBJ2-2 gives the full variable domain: DVKVTQSSRYLVKRTGEKVFLECVQDMDHENMFWYRQDPGLGLRLIYFSYDVKMKEKGDIPEGYSVSREKKERFSLILESASTNQTSMYLCASSSGAGGTGELFFGEGSRLTVL.

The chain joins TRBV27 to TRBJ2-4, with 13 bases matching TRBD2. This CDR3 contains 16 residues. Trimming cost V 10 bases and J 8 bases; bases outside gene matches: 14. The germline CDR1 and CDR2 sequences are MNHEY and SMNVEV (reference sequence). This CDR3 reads CAIPGATSGRLDIQYF. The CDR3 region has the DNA TGTGCCATCCCCGGTGCGACTAGCGGGAGGCTGGACATTCAGTACTTC.

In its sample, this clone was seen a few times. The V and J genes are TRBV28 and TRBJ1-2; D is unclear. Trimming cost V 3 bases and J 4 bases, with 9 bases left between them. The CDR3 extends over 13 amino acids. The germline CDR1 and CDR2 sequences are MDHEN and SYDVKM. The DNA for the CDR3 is TGTGCCAGCAGTTTTGAGGGTGTCTATGGCTACACCTTC. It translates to CASSFEGVYGYTF.

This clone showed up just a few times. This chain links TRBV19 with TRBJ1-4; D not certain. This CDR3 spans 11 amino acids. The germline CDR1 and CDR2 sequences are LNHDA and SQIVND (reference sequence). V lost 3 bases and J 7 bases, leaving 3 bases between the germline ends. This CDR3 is CASSIGEKLFF. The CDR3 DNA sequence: TGTGCCAGTAGTATCGGTGAAAAACTGTTTTTT.

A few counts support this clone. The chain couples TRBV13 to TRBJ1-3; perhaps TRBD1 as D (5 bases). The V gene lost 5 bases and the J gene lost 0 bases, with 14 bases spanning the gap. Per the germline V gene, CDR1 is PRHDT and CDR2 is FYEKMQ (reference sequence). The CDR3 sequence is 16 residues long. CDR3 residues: CASSPAGVLSGNTIYF. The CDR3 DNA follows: TGTGCCAGCAGCCCCGCGGGGGTACTCTCTGGAAACACCATATATTTT.

DNA for the CDR3: TGTGCCAGCAGTTTAACCCCAGGGGATCCTGAAGCTTTCTTT. Translating it yields CASSLTPGDPEAFF. J is TRBJ1-1 and V is TRBV7-2; maybe TRBD1 (6 bases). The V gene lost 6 bases and the J gene lost 6 bases, with 17 bases spanning the gap. Germline V gene lookup returns CDR1 SGHTA and CDR2 FQGNSA. This CDR3 spans 14 amino acids. The complete variable domain, with remaining parts taken from reference TRBV7-2 and TRBJ1-1, reads GAGVSQSPSNKVTEKGKDVELRCDPISGHTALYWYRQSLGQGLEFLIYFQGNSAPDKSGLPSDRFSAERTGGSVSTLTIQRTQQEDSAVYLCASSLTPGDPEAFFGQGTRLTVV.